These T cell receptor beta chains were read from a single sample in a study of PD-L1 blockade in urothelial cancer. Assay used: immunoSEQ multiplex PCR; TCRdb lists only in-frame clones, some missing. Of approximately 110,000 clones in the sample, over 75% were seen once. Specimen: PBMCs, collected around atezolizumab (anti-PD-L1) treatment. The source is a man between 50 and 59 years old with urothelial cancer. Each CDR3 is given with its conserved first and last residue. Each record gives: J gene, clone size, V gene, D gene, CDR3 DNA, CDR3 protein. A D gene is named only where the DNA matches it firmly. Only some rows state a clone size, as once, few, many or a class for expanded clones.

TRBJ2-1 | NA | TRBV19 | TRBD2 | TGTGCCAGTAGTATCTCGAGACTAGCCGGTTACAATGAGCAGTTCTTC | CASSISRLAGYNEQFF
TRBJ2-1 | NA | TRBV5-1 | TRBD1 | TGCGCCAGCAGCCCGGGACAGGGGAACGAGCAGTTCTTC | CASSPGQGNEQFF
TRBJ2-1 | NA | TRBV7-8 | NA | TGTGCCAGCAGCTTAGCCTATGAGCAGTTCTTC | CASSLAYEQFF
TRBJ2-3 | NA | TRBV10-3 | NA | TGTGCCATCAGTGAGGGTCAGATCACAGATACGCAGTATTTT | CAISEGQITDTQYF
TRBJ2-2 | NA | TRBV5-4 | NA | TGTGCCAGCAGCTTGGGAGGTAGCAGAGACACCGGGGAGCTGTTTTTT | CASSLGGSRDTGELFF
TRBJ2-3 | NA | TRBV5-1 | TRBD2 | TGCGCCAGCAGCTGGGGGACTAGCGGCACAGATACGCAGTATTTT | CASSWGTSGTDTQYF
TRBJ2-5 | NA | TRBV5-1 | TRBD2 | TGCGCCAGCAGCTTGTCCGGGACTAGATCCGAGACCCAGTACTTC | CASSLSGTRSETQYF
TRBJ2-7 | NA | TRBV5-4 | TRBD2 | TGTGCCAGCAGCCCCGGGACTAGCGGGATCTCCTACGAGCAGTACTTC | CASSPGTSGISYEQYF
TRBJ2-7 | once | TRBV7-8 | TRBD2 | TGTGCCAGCAGCTCCACGCTGGGACTAGCGGGATTGGGGGAGCAGTACTTC | CASSSTLGLAGLGEQYF
TRBJ1-2 | NA | TRBV11-2 | NA | TGTGCCAGCAGCCAAGACAGCTACTATGGCTACACCTTC | CASSQDSYYGYTF
TRBJ2-2 | NA | TRBV18 | NA | TGTGCCAGCTCACCTGCAGGGTCGATCGGGGAGCTGTTTTTT | CASSPAGSIGELFF
TRBJ2-3 | NA | TRBV7-9 | TRBD1 | TGTGCCAGCAGCTCGGACAGGGGGTTATACACAGATACGCAGTATTTT | CASSSDRGLYTDTQYF
TRBJ2-7 | many | TRBV10-3 | NA | TGTGCCATCAGTGAGGTTAGCGGCACCTACGAGCAGTACTTC | CAISEVSGTYEQYF
TRBJ1-1 | NA | TRBV5-6 | NA | TGTGCCAGCAGCTTGGCGGGCGGGGGAAACACTGAAGCTTTCTTT | CASSLAGGGNTEAFF
TRBJ1-3 | once | TRBV9 | NA | TGTGCCAGCAGCGTAGAGTTCGGGGTTGGAAACACCATATATTTT | CASSVEFGVGNTIYF
TRBJ2-7 | once | TRBV19 | NA | TGTGCCAGTAGTATAGATGGGCAAAACGAGCAGTACTTC | CASSIDGQNEQYF
TRBJ1-2 | NA | TRBV18 | NA | TGTGCCAGCTCACCACCGGCCAGTGGGGCCTATGGCTACACCTTC | CASSPPASGAYGYTF
TRBJ2-7 | few | TRBV7-3 | NA | TGTGCCAGCAGCCAACCCGGGAACGAGCAGTACTTC | CASSQPGNEQYF
TRBJ2-7 | NA | TRBV9 | TRBD2 | TGTGCCAGCAGCGTAGTGGGGACTAGCGGTCCCTACGAGCAGTACTTC | CASSVVGTSGPYEQYF